These T cell receptor beta chains were read from a single sample in a study of CD8 T cells in Susac syndrome. TCRdb re-called the immunoSEQ multiplex PCR reads with MiXCR, one entry per CDR3 protein. Here the sample spans about 200,000 distinct CDR3 sequences, over 85% being singletons. What was sequenced was CD4+ T cells from PBMCs. These receptors all stem from a human donor in good health. Both conserved end residues are part of each CDR3. A D gene is named only where the DNA matches it firmly. For some rows the clone size is stated as once, few or many, or as a class when expanded; others skip it.

-	TRBV24-1	-	TRBJ2-1	CATSNSNEQFF	TGTGCCACCAGTAACAGCAATGAGCAGTTCTTC
-	TRBV20-1	TRBD2	TRBJ2-1	CSASGSGYNEQFF	TGCAGTGCCAGCGGGAGTGGTTACAATGAGCAGTTCTTC
-	TRBV2	-	TRBJ2-6	CASSEYSGANVLTF	TGTGCCAGCAGTGAGTACTCTGGGGCCAACGTCCTGACTTTC
once	TRBV20-1	-	TRBJ2-5	CSARSPWGGGQETQYF	TGCAGTGCTAGATCTCCCTGGGGTGGGGGCCAAGAGACCCAGTACTTC
-	TRBV3-1	-	TRBJ1-5	CASSQDSRVQHF	TGTGCCAGCAGCCAAGATTCGAGGGTCCAGCATTTT
once	TRBV3-1	TRBD1	TRBJ2-7	CASGQGYEQYF	TGTGCCAGCGGACAGGGCTACGAGCAGTACTTC
-	TRBV30	-	TRBJ1-2	CAWRTPWDGYTF	TGTGCCTGGAGGACACCGTGGGATGGCTACACCTTC
-	TRBV7-3	-	TRBJ2-3	CASSSPGSDTQYF	TGTGCCAGCAGCTCCCCGGGCTCAGATACGCAGTATTTT
few	TRBV29-1	TRBD2	TRBJ2-7	CSVGGGSYEQYF	TGCAGCGTTGGCGGGGGGTCCTACGAGCAGTACTTC
-	TRBV9	TRBD1	TRBJ2-3	CASSGGQTGDTQYF	TGTGCCAGCAGCGGCGGACAGACAGGGGATACGCAGTATTTT
-	TRBV14	-	TRBJ2-5	CASSQGLEGRKTQYF	TGTGCCAGCAGCCAAGGTTTGGAGGGTCGGAAGACCCAGTACTTC
-	TRBV19	-	TRBJ2-3	CASSPTDLRDTQYF	TGTGCCAGTAGCCCGACAGACCTACGGGATACGCAGTATTTT
once	TRBV20-1	TRBD1	TRBJ2-4	CSAEDRDGENIQYF	TGCAGTGCCGAGGACAGGGATGGCGAAAACATTCAGTACTTC
-	TRBV29-1	TRBD1	TRBJ1-1	CSAWDRDTEAFF	TGCAGCGCCTGGGACAGGGACACTGAAGCTTTCTTT
-	TRBV7-6	TRBD1	TRBJ2-7	CASSDGTGAYEQYF	TGTGCCAGCAGCGACGGGACAGGGGCATACGAGCAGTACTTC